The T cell receptor (beta chain) described here comes from a study of a mutant IDH1 vaccine in newly diagnosed glioma. As for the study in general: Eight vaccinations were given in weeks 1, 3, 5, 7, 11, 15, 19 and 23. Either 4-6 weeks after radiotherapy alone or alongside temozolomide, vaccination was begun.

Study results and limitations: Shifts in the top peripheral T cell clonotypes seemed unrelated to pseudoprogression.

Clones were read by immunoSEQ multiplex PCR, and TCRdb kept only the in-frame ones, dropping some. In the table there are under 85,000 clones, 85% of which are singletons. For this clone: Its target is not known.

The CDR3 consists of 16 residues. Germline lookup yields CDR1 SGHTA and CDR2 FQGNSA. The V end lost 1 base, the J end lost 0 bases, and 12 bases lay between the germline ends. Specified time point: week 23, last vaccination. In every dose of vaccine, 300 ug of mutant IDH1 20-mer peptide was given alongside topical imiquimod. Donors had new WHO grade 3 or 4 IDH1-mutant, ATRX-lost astrocytomas. The material sequenced was PBMCs, taken from a glioma patient whose treatment included an IDH1 peptide vaccine. The gene calls are TRBV7-2 and TRBJ1-1; D unclear. The clonotype was recovered from a woman in her forties or fifties with glioma. The CDR3 region is CASSLGPPTLNTEAFF. The CDR3 bases are TGTGCCAGCAGCTTAGGCCCTCCGACGCTGAACACTGAAGCTTTCTTT.